These T cell receptor beta chains were read from a single sample in a study of blood T cell repertoires in COVID-19. Generated by immunoSEQ multiplex PCR, the TCRdb table keeps only in-frame clones and is missing some. The data contain more than 200,000 clones, roughly 90% of them seen just once; the ten biggest clones take up roughly 1.7%. Input material: peripheral blood. These receptors were taken from an older man with acute or convalescent COVID-19. The CDR3 runs from the conserved cysteine through the conserved F or W. D genes are given only for firm matches. Rows give clone size only sometimes, using once, few, many, or a class for an expanded clone.

clone_size d_call j_call v_call cdr3_aa cdr3_nt
. TRBD2 TRBJ2-5 TRBV5-1 CASSLGSGNPQETQYF TGCGCCAGCAGCTTGGGGAGCGGGAACCCCCAAGAGACCCAGTACTTC
. TRBD2 TRBJ2-1 TRBV6-5 CASSSGLAPGDEQFF TGTGCCAGCAGCTCGGGACTAGCCCCGGGGGATGAGCAGTTCTTC
. . TRBJ2-7 TRBV15 CATSRGVGSYEQYF TGTGCCACCAGCAGGGGCGTAGGCTCCTACGAGCAGTACTTC
. . TRBJ2-1 TRBV7-9 CASSPRGRGAFNEQFF TGTGCCAGCAGCCCCCGCGGCAGGGGGGCGTTTAATGAGCAGTTCTTC
. TRBD2 TRBJ2-1 TRBV19 CASSLSGSTSYNEQFF TGTGCCAGTAGTCTTAGCGGGAGTACCTCCTACAATGAGCAGTTCTTC
. . TRBJ1-1 TRBV18 CASSPSPPGEAFF TGTGCCAGCTCACCTTCACCCCCAGGTGAAGCTTTCTTT
. . TRBJ1-1 TRBV5-1 CASNPGGEWTEAFF TGCGCCAGCAACCCCGGCGGGGAGTGGACTGAAGCTTTCTTT
. . TRBJ1-1 TRBV24-1 CATSDSGAFAEAFF TGTGCCACCAGTGATAGCGGGGCTTTCGCTGAAGCTTTCTTT
. TRBD2 TRBJ2-5 TRBV4-2 CASSQVVAGMGLAGAETQYF TGTGCCAGCAGCCAAGTAGTCGCAGGAATGGGACTAGCGGGAGCTGAGACCCAGTACTTC
. TRBD1 TRBJ2-6 TRBV19 CASTTGGSGANVLTF TGTGCCAGTACGACAGGGGGCTCTGGGGCCAACGTCCTGACTTTC
. . TRBJ1-6 TRBV30 CAWTSGDNSPLHF TGTGCCTGGACCTCAGGGGATAATTCACCCCTCCACTTT
. . TRBJ1-2 TRBV9 CASSFQGSNYGYTF TGTGCCAGCAGCTTCCAGGGGTCTAACTATGGCTACACCTTC
. TRBD1 TRBJ1-2 TRBV28 CASRGQGLHYGYTF TGTGCCAGCAGGGGACAGGGGCTTCACTATGGCTACACCTTC
. . TRBJ2-7 TRBV28 CASSWSNTYEQYF TGTGCCAGCAGTTGGTCCAACACCTACGAGCAGTACTTC
once TRBD2 TRBJ2-1 TRBV18 CASSPTRLAVSYNEQFF TGTGCCAGCTCCCCGACGAGACTAGCGGTTTCCTACAATGAGCAGTTCTTC
. TRBD1 TRBJ1-5 TRBV6-5 CASRGQGGPQPQHF TGTGCCAGCAGGGGACAGGGTGGGCCTCAGCCCCAGCATTTT
. . TRBJ1-1 TRBV7-3 CASSSSQGRATEAFF TGTGCCAGCAGCTCGTCACAGGGAAGGGCCACTGAAGCTTTCTTT
. . TRBJ1-2 TRBV30 CAWSARRGANYGYTF TGTGCCTGGAGTGCCCGACGGGGGGCTAACTATGGCTACACCTTC
. . TRBJ1-4 TRBV7-8 CASSRRAMGTNEKLFF TGTGCCAGCAGTCGCAGGGCCATGGGAACTAATGAAAAACTGTTTTTT
. TRBD1 TRBJ1-2 TRBV19 CASSTTWTGYYGYTF TGTGCCAGTAGTACGACTTGGACAGGCTACTATGGCTACACCTTC
. TRBD2 TRBJ2-3 TRBV19 CASSPFGLAGSARADTQYF TGTGCCAGTAGTCCATTTGGACTAGCGGGATCAGCACGGGCGGATACGCAGTATTTT
. . TRBJ1-5 TRBV29-1 CSVSYGDRDQPQHF TGCAGCGTTAGTTACGGGGATAGGGATCAGCCCCAGCATTTT
. . TRBJ1-2 TRBV29-1 CSVEVRQGTYRYTF TGCAGCGTTGAAGTGCGGCAGGGGACCTATCGCTACACCTTC
once . TRBJ2-7 TRBV28 CASSLASQAGPYEQYF TGTGCCAGCAGTTTAGCGTCGCAGGCAGGGCCCTACGAGCAGTACTTC
. TRBD1 TRBJ2-3 TRBV7-3 CASSLSRGPRDTQYF TGTGCCAGCAGCTTGAGCAGGGGGCCTAGAGATACGCAGTATTTT
once TRBD1 TRBJ2-2 TRBV6-5 CASSPRGTHTGELFF TGTGCCAGCAGCCCCAGGGGGACCCACACCGGGGAGCTGTTTTTT
. . TRBJ2-6 TRBV9 CASSVGGQGPVVLTF TGTGCCAGCAGCGTAGGGGGGCAGGGCCCTGTCGTCCTGACTTTC
. TRBD2 TRBJ2-7 TRBV14 CASSETSGGYEQYF TGTGCCAGCAGCGAGACTAGCGGGGGTTACGAGCAGTACTTC
. . TRBJ2-1 TRBV9 CASSLSLVQFF TGTGCCAGCAGCCTCAGTCTCGTGCAGTTCTTC
. TRBD1 TRBJ2-3 TRBV5-1 CASSSTGDSTDTQYF TGCGCCAGCAGCTCAACAGGGGATAGCACAGATACGCAGTATTTT
. TRBD2 TRBJ2-1 TRBV28 CASTYLAGAYNEQFF TGTGCCAGCACCTACTTGGCGGGAGCCTACAATGAGCAGTTCTTC
. . TRBJ2-7 TRBV3-1/TRBV3-2 CASSQRRNTNYEQYF TGTGCCAGCAGCCAAAGGAGGAATACCAATTACGAGCAGTACTTC
. TRBD2 TRBJ2-1 TRBV5-1 CASSLGVVAGGTYNEQFF TGCGCCAGCAGCTTGGGTGTGGTAGCGGGAGGGACCTACAATGAGCAGTTCTTC
. TRBD2 TRBJ2-3 TRBV11-2 CASSPGLAKSDTQYF TGTGCCAGCAGCCCAGGACTAGCGAAGTCAGATACGCAGTATTTT
. TRBD1 TRBJ2-1 TRBV7-9 CASSLAGQGGEQFF TGTGCCAGCAGCTTAGCTGGACAGGGTGGTGAGCAGTTCTTC
once TRBD1 TRBJ2-7 TRBV19 CASSEQGVSYEQYF TGTGCCAGTAGTGAGCAGGGGGTTTCCTACGAGCAGTACTTC
. TRBD1 TRBJ1-2 TRBV27 CASGNRGLAEGYTF TGTGCCAGCGGAAACAGGGGCCTAGCAGAGGGCTACACCTTC